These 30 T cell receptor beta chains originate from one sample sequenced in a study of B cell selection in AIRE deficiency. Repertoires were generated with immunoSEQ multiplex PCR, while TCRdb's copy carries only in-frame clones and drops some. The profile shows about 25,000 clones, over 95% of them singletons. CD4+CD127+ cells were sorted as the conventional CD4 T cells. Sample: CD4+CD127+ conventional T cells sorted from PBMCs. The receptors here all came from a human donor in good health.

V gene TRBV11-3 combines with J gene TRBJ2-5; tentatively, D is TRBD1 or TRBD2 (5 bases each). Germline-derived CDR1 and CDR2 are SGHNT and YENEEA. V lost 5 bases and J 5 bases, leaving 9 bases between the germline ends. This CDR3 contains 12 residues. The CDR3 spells CASSLGRETQYF. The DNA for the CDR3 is TGTGCCAGCAGCCTGGGACGCGAGACCCAGTACTTC. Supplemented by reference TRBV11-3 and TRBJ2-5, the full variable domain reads EAGVVQSPRYKIIEKKQPVAFWCNPISGHNTLYWYLQNLGQGPELLIRYENEEAVDDSQLPKDRFSAERLKGVDSTLKIQPAELGDSAVYLCASSLGRETQYFGPGTRLLVL.

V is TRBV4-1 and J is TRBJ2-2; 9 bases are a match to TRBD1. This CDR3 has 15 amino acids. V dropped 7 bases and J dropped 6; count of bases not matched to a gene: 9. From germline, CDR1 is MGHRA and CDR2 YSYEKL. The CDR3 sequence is CASNGGQGPSGELFF. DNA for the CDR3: TGCGCCAGCAACGGAGGACAGGGGCCTTCCGGGGAGCTGTTTTTT.

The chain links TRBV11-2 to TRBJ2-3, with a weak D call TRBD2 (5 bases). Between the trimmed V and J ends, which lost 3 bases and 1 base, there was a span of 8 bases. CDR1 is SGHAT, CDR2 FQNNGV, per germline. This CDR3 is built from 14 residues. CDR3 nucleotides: TGTGCCAGCAGCTTCCTGCGGGGCACAGATACGCAGTATTTT. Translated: CASSFLRGTDTQYF. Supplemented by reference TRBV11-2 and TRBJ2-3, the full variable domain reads EAGVAQSPRYKIIEKRQSVAFWCNPISGHATLYWYQQILGQGPKLLIQFQNNGVVDDSQLPKDRFSAERLKGVDSTLKIQPAKLEDSAVYLCASSFLRGTDTQYFGPGTRLTVL.

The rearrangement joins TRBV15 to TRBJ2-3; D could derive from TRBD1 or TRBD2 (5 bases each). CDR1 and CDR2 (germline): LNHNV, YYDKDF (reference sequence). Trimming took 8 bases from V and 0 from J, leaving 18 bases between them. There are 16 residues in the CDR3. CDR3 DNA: TGTGCCACCCTAAGAGTTGGGGACCCAAGCACAGATACGCAGTATTTT. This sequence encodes CATLRVGDPSTDTQYF.

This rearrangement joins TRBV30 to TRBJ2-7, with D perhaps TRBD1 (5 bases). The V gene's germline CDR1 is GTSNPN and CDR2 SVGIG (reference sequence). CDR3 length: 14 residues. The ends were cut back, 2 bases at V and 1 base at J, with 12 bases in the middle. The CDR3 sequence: CAWSRLRESYEQYF. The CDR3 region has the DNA TGTGCCTGGAGTCGACTCAGGGAATCCTACGAGCAGTACTTC. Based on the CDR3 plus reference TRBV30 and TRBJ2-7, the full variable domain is SQTIHQWPATLVQPVGSPLSLECTVEGTSNPNLYWYRQAAGRGLQLLFYSVGIGQISSEVPQNLSASRPQDRQFILSSKKLLLSDSGFYLCAWSRLRESYEQYFGPGTRLTVT.

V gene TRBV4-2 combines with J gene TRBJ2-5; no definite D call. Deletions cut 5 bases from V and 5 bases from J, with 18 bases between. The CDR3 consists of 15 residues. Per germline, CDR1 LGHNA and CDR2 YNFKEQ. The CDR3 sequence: CASSSRNARSETQYF. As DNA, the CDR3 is TGTGCCAGCAGCTCCAGGAACGCCCGATCCGAGACCCAGTACTTC.

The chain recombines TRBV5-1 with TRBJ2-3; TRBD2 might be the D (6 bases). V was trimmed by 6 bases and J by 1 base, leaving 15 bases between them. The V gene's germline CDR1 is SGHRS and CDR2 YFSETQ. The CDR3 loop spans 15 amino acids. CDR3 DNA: TGCGCCAGCACCACTCCCGGGGGAGGCACAGATACGCAGTATTTT. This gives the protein CASTTPGGGTDTQYF.

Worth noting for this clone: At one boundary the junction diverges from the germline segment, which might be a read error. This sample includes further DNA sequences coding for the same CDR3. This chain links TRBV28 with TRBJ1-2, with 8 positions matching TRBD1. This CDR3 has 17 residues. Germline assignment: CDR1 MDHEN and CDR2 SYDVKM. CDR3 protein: CASSFGSAGGANYGYTF. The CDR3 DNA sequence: TGTGCCAGCAGTTTCGGGTCGGCAGGGGGCGCTAACTACGGCTACACCTTC.

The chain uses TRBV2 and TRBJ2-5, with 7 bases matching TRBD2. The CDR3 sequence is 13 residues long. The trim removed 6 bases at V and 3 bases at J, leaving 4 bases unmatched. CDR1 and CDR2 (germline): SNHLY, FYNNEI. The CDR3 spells CASSARGEETQYF. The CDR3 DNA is TGTGCCAGCAGCGCTCGGGGGGAAGAGACCCAGTACTTC.

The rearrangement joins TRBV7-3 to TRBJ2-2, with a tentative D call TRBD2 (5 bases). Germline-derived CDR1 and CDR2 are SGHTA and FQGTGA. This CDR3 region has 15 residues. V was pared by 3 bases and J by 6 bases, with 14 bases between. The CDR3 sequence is CASSFRPGGAGELFF. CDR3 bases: TGTGCCAGCAGCTTTCGGCCAGGAGGTGCCGGGGAGCTGTTTTTT.

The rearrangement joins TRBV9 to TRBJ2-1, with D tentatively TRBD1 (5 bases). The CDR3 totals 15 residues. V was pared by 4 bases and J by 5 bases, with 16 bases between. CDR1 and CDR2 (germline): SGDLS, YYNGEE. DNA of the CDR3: TGTGCCAGCAGCACAAGCCCCTGGGGCGACAATGAGCAGTTCTTC. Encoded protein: CASSTSPWGDNEQFF. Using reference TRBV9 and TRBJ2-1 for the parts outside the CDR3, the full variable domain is DSGVTQTPKHLITATGQRVTLRCSPRSGDLSVYWYQQSLDQGLQFLIQYYNGEERAKGNILERFSAQQFPDLHSELNLSSLELGDSALYFCASSTSPWGDNEQFFGPGTRLTVL.

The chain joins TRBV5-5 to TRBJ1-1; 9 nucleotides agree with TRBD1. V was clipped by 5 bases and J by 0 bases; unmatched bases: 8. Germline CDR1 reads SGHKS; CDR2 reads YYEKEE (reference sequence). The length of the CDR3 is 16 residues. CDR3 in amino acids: CASRSGTGFMNTEAFF. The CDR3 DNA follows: TGTGCCAGCAGATCCGGGACAGGGTTCATGAACACTGAAGCTTTCTTT.

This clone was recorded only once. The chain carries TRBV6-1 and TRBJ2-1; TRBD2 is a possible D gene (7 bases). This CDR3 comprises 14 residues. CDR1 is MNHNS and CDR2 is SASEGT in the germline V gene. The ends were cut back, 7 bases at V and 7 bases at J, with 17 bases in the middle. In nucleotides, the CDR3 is TGTGCCAGCAAGGGGGGGATGTTCCTTAATGAGCAGTTCTTC. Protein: CASKGGMFLNEQFF.

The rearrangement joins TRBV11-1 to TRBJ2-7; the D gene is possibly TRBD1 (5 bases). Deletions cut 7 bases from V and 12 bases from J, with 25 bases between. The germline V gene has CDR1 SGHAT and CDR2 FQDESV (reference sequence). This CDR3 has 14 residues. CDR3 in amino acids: CASTHESTGAARYF. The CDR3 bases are TGTGCCAGCACCCACGAATCGACTGGGGCCGCGCGGTACTTC.

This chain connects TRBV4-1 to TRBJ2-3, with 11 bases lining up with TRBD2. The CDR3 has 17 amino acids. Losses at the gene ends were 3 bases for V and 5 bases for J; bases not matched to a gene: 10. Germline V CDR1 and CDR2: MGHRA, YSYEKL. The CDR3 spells CASSHQRGLAGGDTQYF. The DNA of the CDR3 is TGCGCCAGCAGCCATCAACGAGGTCTAGCGGGAGGAGATACGCAGTATTTT.

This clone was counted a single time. Here the CDR3 DNA reads TGTGCCAGCAGTGAGTGGGACGGGAACACTGAAGCTTTCTTT. This sequence encodes CASSEWDGNTEAFF. V usage is TRBV2 and J usage is TRBJ1-1, with D possibly TRBD1 on 5 matching bases. Looked up from germline, CDR1 is SNHLY and CDR2 is FYNNEI. Trimming pared 3 bases from V and 1 base from J, leaving 9 bases between. The CDR3 is made up of 14 amino acids.

This CDR3 reads CASSLQGNGYGYTF. The DNA for the CDR3 is TGTGCCAGCAGCTTACAGGGAAATGGGTATGGCTACACCTTC. V and J are TRBV6-6 and TRBJ1-2, with a possible D match to TRBD1 (6 bases). The ends were cut back, 6 bases at V and 5 bases at J, with 16 bases in the middle. CDR3 length: 14 amino acids. Germline lookup yields CDR1 MNHNY and CDR2 SVGAGI (reference sequence).

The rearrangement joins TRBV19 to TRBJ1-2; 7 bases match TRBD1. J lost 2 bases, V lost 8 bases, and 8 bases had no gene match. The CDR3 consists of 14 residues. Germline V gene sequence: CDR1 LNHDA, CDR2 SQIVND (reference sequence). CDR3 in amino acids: CASRLDRANYGYTF. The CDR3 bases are TGTGCCAGTCGACTTGACAGGGCGAACTATGGCTACACCTTC.

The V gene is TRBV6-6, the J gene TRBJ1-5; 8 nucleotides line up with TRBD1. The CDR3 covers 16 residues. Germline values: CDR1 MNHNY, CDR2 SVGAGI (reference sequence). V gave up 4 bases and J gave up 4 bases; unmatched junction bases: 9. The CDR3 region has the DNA TGTGCCAGCAGTTTAAACGTGGACAGGGATAATCAGCCCCAGCATTTT. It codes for CASSLNVDRDNQPQHF.

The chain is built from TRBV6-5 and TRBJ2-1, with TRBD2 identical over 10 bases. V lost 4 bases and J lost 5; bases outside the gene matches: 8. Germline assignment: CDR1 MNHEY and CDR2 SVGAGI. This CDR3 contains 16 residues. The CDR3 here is CASSSSAGGPNNEQFF. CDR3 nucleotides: TGTGCCAGCAGTTCCTCAGCGGGAGGGCCTAACAATGAGCAGTTCTTC.

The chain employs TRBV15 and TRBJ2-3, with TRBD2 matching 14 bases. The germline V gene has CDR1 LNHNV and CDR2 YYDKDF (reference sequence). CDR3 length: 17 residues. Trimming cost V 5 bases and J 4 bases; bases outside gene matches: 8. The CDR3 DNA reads TGTGCCACCAGCTCCACCAGACTAGCGGGGGGGGCAGATACGCAGTATTTT. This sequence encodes CATSSTRLAGGADTQYF. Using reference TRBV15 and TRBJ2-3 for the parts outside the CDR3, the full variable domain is DAMVIQNPRYQVTQFGKPVTLSCSQTLNHNVMYWYQQKSSQAPKLLFHYYDKDFNNEADTPDNFQSRRPNTSFCFLDIRSPGLGDTAMYLCATSSTRLAGGADTQYFGPGTRLTVL.

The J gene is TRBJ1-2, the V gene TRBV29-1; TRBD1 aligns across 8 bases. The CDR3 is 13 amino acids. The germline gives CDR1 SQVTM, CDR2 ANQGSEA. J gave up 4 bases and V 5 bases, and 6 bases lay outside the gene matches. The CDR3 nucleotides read TGCAGCGTTACGAAACAGGGGGGCTATGGCTACACCTTC. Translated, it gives CSVTKQGGYGYTF.

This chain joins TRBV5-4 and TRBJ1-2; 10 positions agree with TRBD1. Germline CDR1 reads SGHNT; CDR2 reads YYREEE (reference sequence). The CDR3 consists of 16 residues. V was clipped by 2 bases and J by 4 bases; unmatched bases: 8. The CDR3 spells CASSFGTGVNSYGYTF. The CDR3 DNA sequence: TGTGCCAGCAGCTTCGGGACAGGGGTCAACAGCTATGGCTACACCTTC.

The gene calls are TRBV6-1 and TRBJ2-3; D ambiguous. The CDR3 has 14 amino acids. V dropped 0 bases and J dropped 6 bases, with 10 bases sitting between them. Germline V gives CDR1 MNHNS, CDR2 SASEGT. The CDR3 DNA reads TGTGCCAGCAGTGAAGCTAGGGAATTGGATACGCAGTATTTT. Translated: CASSEARELDTQYF.

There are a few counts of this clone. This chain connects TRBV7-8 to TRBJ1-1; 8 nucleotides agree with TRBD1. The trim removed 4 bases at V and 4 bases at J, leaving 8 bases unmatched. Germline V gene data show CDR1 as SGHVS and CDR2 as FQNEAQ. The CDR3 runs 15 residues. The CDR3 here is CASSSTTGQGTEAFF. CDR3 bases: TGTGCCAGCAGCTCAACAACCGGACAGGGCACTGAAGCTTTCTTT. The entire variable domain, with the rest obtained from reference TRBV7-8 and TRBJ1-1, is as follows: GAGVSQSPRYKVAKRGQDVALRCDPISGHVSLFWYQQALGQGPEFLTYFQNEAQLDKSGLPSDRFFAERPEGSVSTLKIQRTQQEDSAVYLCASSSTTGQGTEAFFGQGTRLTVV.

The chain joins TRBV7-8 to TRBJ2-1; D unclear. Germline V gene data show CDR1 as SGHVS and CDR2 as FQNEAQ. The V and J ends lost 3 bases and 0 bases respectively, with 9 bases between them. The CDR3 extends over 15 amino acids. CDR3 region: CASSLETSSYNEQFF. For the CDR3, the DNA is TGTGCCAGCAGCTTGGAAACATCCTCCTACAATGAGCAGTTCTTC.

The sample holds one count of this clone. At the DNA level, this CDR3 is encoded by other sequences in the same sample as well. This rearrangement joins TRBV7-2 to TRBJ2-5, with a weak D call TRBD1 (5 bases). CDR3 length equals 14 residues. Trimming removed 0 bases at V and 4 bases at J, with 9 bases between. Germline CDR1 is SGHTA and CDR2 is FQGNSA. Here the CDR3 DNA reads TGTGCCAGCAGCTTAGCCCGACAGACAGAGACCCAGTACTTC. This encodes CASSLARQTETQYF.

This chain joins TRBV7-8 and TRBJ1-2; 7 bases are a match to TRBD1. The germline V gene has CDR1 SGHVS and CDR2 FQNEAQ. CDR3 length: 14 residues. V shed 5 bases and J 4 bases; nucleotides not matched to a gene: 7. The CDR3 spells CASSPRQGRYGYTF. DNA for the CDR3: TGTGCCAGCAGCCCCCGACAGGGTCGCTATGGCTACACCTTC.

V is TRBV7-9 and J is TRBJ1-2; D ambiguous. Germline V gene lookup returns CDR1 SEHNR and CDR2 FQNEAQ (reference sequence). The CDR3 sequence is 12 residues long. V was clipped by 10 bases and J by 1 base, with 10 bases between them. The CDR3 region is CAIETDNYGYTF. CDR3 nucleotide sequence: TGTGCCATCGAGACGGATAACTATGGCTACACCTTC.

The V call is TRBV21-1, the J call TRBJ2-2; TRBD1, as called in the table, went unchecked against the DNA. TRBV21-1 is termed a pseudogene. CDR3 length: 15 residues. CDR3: CASTATGGLTGELFF. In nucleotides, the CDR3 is TGTGCCAGCACCGCTACAGGGGGCCTCACCGGGGAGCTGTTTTTT.